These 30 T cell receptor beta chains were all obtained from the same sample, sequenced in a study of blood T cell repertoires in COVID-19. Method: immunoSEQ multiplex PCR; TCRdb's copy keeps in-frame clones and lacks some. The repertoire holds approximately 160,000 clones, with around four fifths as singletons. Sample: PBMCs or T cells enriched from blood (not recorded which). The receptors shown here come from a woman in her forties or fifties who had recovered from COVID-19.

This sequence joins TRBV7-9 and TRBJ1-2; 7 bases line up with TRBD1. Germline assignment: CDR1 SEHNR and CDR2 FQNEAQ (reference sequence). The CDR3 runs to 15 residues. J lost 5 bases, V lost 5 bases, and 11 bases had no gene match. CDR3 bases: TGTGCCAGCAGCGTTGGGACAGCCAAAGGATATGGCTACACCTTC. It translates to CASSVGTAKGYGYTF.

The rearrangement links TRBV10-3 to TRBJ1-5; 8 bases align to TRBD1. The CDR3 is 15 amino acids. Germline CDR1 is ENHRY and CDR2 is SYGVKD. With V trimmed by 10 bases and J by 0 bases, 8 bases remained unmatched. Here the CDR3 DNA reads TGTGCCACCCAAACCGGGACAGGTAGCAATCAGCCCCAGCATTTT. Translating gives CATQTGTGSNQPQHF.

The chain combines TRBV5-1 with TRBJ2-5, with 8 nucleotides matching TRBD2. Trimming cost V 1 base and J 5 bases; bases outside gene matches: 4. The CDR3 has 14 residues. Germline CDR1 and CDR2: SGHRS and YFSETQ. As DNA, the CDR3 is TGCGCCAGCAGCTTGTGGGCTAGCGGGGAGACCCAGTACTTC. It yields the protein CASSLWASGETQYF.

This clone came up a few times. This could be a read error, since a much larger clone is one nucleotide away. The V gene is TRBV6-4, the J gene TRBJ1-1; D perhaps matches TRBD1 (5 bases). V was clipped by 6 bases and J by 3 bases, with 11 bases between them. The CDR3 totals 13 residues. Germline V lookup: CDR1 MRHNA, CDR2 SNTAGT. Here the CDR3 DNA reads TGTGCCAGCAGCCCGACAGAGTACACTGAAGCTTTCTTT. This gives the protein CASSPTEYTEAFF.

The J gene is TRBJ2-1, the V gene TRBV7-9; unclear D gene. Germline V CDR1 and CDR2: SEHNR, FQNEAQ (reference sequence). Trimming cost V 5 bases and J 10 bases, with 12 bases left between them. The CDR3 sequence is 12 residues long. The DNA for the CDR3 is TGTGCCAGCAGCCCCGAGTCGCCCGAGCAGTTCTTC. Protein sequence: CASSPESPEQFF.

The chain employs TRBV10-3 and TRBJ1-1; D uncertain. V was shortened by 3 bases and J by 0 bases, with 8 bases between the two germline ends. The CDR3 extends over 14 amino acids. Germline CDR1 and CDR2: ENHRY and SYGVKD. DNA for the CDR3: TGTGCCATCAGTGAACCCGGTTTGAACACTGAAGCTTTCTTT. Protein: CAISEPGLNTEAFF.

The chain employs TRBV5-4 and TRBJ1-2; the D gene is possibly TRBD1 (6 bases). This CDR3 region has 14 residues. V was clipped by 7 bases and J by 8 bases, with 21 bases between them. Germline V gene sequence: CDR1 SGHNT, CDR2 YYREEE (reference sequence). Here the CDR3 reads CASDSEQGEGGYTF. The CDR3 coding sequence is TGTGCCAGCGACTCCGAACAGGGAGAGGGAGGCTACACCTTC. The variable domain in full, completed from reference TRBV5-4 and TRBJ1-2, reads ETGVTQSPTHLIKTRGQQVTLRCSSQSGHNTVSWYQQALGQGPQFIFQYYREEENGRGNFPPRFSGLQFPNYSSELNVNALELDDSALYLCASDSEQGEGGYTFGSGTRLTVV.

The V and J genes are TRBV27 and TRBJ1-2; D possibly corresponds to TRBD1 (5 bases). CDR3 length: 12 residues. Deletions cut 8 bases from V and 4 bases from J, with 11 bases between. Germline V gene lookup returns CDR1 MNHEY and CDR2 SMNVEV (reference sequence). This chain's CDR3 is CASAPGGYGYTF. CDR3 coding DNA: TGTGCCAGCGCGCCGGGGGGCTATGGCTACACCTTC.

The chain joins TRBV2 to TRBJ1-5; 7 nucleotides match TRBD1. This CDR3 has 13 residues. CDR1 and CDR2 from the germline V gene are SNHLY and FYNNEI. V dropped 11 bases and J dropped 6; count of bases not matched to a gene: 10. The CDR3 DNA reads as TGTGCCGGCAAAGGGGGCGCGGGTCAGCCCCAGCATTTT. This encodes CAGKGGAGQPQHF.

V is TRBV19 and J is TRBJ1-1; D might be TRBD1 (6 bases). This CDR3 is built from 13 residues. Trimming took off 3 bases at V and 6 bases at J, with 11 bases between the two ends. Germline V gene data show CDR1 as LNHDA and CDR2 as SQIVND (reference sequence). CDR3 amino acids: CASSIDDRPEAFF. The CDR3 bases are TGTGCCAGTAGTATCGATGACAGGCCTGAAGCTTTCTTT.

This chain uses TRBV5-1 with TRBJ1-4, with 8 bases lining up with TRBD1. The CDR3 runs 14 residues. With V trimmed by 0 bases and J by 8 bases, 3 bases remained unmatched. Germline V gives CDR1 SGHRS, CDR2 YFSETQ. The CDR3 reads CASSLAGQGEKLFF. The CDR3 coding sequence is TGCGCCAGCAGCTTGGCAGGACAGGGCGAAAAACTGTTTTTT.

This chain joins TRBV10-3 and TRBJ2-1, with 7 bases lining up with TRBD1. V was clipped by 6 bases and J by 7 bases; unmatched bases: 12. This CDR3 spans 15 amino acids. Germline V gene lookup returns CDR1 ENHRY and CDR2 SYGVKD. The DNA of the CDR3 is TGTGCCATCAGCTCGACAGGGTCGTGGAGGAATGAGCAGTTCTTC. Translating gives CAISSTGSWRNEQFF.

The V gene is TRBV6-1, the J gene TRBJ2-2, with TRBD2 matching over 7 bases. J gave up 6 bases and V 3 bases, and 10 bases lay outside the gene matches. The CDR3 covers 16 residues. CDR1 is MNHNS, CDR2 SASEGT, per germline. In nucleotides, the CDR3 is TGTGCCAGCAGTGAGGGACTACGAGGGGTGTCCGGGGAGCTGTTTTTT. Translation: CASSEGLRGVSGELFF.

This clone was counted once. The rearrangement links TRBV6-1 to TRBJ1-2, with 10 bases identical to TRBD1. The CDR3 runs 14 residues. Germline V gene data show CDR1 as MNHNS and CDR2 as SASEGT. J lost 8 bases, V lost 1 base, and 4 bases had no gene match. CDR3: CASSEGQGAVGYTF. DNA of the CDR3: TGTGCCAGCAGTGAAGGACAGGGGGCGGTCGGCTACACCTTC.

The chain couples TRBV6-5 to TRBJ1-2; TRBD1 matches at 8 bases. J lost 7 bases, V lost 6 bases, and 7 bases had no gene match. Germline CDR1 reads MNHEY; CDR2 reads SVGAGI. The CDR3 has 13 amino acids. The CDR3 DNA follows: TGTGCCAGCAGCCGTAACAGGGGGGGTGGCTACACCTTC. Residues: CASSRNRGGGYTF.

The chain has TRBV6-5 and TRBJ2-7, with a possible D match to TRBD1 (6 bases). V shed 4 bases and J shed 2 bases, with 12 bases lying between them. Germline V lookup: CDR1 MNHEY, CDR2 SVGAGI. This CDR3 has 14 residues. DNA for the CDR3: TGTGCCAGCAGTTCCGGACAGCACCCCTACGAGCAGTACGTC. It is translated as CASSSGQHPYEQYV.

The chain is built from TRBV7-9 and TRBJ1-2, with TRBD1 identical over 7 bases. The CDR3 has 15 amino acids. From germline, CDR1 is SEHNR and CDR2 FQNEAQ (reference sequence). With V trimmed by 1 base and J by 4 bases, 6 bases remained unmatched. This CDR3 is CASSLDTGDIYGYTF. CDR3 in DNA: TGTGCCAGCAGCTTAGACACAGGGGACATCTATGGCTACACCTTC.

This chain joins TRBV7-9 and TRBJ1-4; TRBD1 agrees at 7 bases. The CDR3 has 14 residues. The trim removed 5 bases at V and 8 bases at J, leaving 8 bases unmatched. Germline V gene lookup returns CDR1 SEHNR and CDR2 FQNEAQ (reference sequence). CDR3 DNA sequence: TGTGCCAGCAGCCGAGGGACAGTCCGGGAAAAACTGTTTTTT. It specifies CASSRGTVREKLFF.

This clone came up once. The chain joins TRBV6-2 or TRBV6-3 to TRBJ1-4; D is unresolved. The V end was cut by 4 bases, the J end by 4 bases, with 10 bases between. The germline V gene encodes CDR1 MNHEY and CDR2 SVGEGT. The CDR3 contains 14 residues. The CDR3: CASSSRRDNEKLFF. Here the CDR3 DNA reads TGTGCCAGCAGTTCAAGACGGGATAATGAAAAACTGTTTTTT.

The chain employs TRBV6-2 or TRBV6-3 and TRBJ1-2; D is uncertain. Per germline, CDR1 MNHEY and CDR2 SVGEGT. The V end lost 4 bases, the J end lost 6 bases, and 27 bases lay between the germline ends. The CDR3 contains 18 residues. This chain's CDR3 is CASSSSPIFVPQVDGYTF. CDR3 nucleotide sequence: TGTGCCAGCAGTTCCTCCCCGATCTTTGTGCCCCAGGTTGATGGCTACACCTTC.

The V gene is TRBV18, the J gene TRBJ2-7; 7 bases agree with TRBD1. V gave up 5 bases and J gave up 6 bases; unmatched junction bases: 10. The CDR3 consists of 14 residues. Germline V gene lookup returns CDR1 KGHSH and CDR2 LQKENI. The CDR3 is CASSLTGRASEQYV. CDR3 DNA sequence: TGTGCCAGCTCATTGACAGGGCGGGCTAGCGAGCAGTACGTC.

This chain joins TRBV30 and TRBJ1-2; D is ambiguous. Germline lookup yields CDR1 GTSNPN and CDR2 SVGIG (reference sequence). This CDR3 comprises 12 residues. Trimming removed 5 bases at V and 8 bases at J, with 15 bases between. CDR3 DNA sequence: TGTGCCTGGGCAACCGAGGTATGGGGCTACACCTTC. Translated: CAWATEVWGYTF.

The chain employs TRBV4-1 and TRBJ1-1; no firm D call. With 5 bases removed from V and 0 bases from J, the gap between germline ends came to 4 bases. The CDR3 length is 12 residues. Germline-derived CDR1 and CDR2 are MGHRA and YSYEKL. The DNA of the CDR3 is TGCGCCAGCAGCGCGGTGAACACTGAAGCTTTCTTT. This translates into CASSAVNTEAFF.

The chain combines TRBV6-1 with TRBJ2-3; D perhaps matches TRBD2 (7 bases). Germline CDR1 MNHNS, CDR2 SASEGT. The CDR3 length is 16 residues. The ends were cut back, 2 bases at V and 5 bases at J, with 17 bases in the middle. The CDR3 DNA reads TGTGCCAGCAGTGAAATAAAGGTCGGGGGGCGAGATACGCAGTATTTT. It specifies CASSEIKVGGRDTQYF.

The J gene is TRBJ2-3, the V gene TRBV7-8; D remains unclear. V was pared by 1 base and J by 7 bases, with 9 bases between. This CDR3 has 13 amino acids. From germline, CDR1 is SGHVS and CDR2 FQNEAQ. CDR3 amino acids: CASSLESLNTQYF. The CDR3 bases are TGTGCCAGCAGCTTAGAGTCACTGAATACGCAGTATTTT.

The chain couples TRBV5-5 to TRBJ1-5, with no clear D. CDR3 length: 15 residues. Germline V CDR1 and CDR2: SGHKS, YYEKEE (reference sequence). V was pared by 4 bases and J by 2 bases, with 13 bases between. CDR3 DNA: TGTGCCAGCAGCACGATTGTCGGGGGCAATCAGCCCCAGCATTTT. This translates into CASSTIVGGNQPQHF. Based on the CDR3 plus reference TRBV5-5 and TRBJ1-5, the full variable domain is DAGVTQSPTHLIKTRGQQVTLRCSPISGHKSVSWYQQVLGQGPQFIFQYYEKEERGRGNFPDRFSARQFPNYSSELNVNALLLGDSALYLCASSTIVGGNQPQHFGDGTRLSIL.

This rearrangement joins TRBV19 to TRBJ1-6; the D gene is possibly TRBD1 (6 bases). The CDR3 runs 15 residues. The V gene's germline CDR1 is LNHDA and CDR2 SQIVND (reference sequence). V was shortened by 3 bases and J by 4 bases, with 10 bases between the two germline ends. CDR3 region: CASSIQGTYNSPLHF. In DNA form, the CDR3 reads TGTGCCAGTAGTATTCAAGGGACATATAATTCACCCCTCCACTTT.

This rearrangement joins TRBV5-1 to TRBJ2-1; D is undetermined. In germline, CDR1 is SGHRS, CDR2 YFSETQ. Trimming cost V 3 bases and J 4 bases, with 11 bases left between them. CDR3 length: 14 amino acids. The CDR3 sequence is CASSSVLAYNEQFF. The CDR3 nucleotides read TGCGCCAGCAGCTCGGTCCTCGCTTACAATGAGCAGTTCTTC.

The CDR3 nucleotides are TGTGCCAGCAGCCTAACCCTCGGCCCCTACGGAGGTGGAAACACCATATATTTT. Protein product: CASSLTLGPYGGGNTIYF. The chain couples TRBV14 to TRBJ1-3; D remains ambiguous. V gave up 4 bases and J gave up 3 bases, with 22 bases separating them. The CDR3 runs to 18 residues. Looked up from germline, CDR1 is SGHDN and CDR2 is FVKESK.

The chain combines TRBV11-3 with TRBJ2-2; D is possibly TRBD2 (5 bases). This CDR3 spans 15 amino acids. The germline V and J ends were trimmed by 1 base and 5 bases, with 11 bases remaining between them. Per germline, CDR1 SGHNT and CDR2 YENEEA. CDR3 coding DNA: TGTGCCAGCAGCTTAGTTTTGCGGGCAACCGGGGAGCTGTTTTTT. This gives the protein CASSLVLRATGELFF.